Presented here are 7 T cell receptor beta chains from one specimen sequenced in a study of control samples from healthy donors and cancer patients. Sequenced by immunoSEQ multiplex PCR; TCRdb stores in-frame clones only, minus some. The profile shows about 120,000 clones, approximately 89% of them singletons. The sample consisted of blood. The receptors shown here come from a man between 35 and 55 years old in good health.

The V and J genes are TRBV7-3 and TRBJ2-3; 7 nucleotides agree with TRBD2. This CDR3 contains 16 residues. In germline, CDR1 is SGHTA, CDR2 FQGTGA. Trimming removed 5 bases from V and 0 bases from J; junction bases left unmatched: 8. CDR3 nucleotide sequence: TGTGCCAGCAGCAACCGAGCGGGGCAAAGCACAGATACGCAGTATTTT. Residues: CASSNRAGQSTDTQYF.

The chain carries TRBV7-9 and TRBJ1-1; possible D gene TRBD1, 6 bases. With 4 bases removed from V and 3 bases from J, the gap between germline ends came to 12 bases. In germline, CDR1 is SEHNR, CDR2 FQNEAQ (reference sequence). This CDR3 is built from 14 residues. The CDR3 reads CASSYTGPDTEAFF. The CDR3 DNA is TGTGCCAGCAGCTATACAGGGCCGGACACTGAAGCTTTCTTT.

The rearrangement uses TRBV23-1 and TRBJ2-3, with D perhaps matching TRBD2 (6 bases). TRBV23-1 is sorted into the ORF group, with uncertain function. This CDR3 is 15 amino acids long. Trimming took off 0 bases at V and 8 bases at J, with 15 bases between the two ends. In DNA form, the CDR3 reads TGCGCCAGCAGTCAATCTCGGGACTCCGGCGGTACGCAGTATTTT. Protein: CASSQSRDSGGTQYF.

The rearrangement links TRBV6-2 or TRBV6-3 to TRBJ2-7; tentatively, D is TRBD1 (5 bases). V lost 4 bases to trimming and J lost 0 bases, with 10 bases between them. Germline-derived CDR1 and CDR2 are MNHEY and SVGEGT. The CDR3 length is 14 residues. The CDR3 bases are TGTGCCAGCAGTTCACAGGAGATCTCCTACGAGCAGTACTTC. It specifies CASSSQEISYEQYF.

V and J are TRBV5-1 and TRBJ1-6; D gene unclear. Germline CDR1 and CDR2: SGHRS and YFSETQ. V was shortened by 0 bases and J by 6 bases, with 10 bases between the two germline ends. This CDR3 spans 15 amino acids. In nucleotides, the CDR3 is TGCGCCAGCAGCTTGGACGGAGGGAGTAATTCACCCCTCCACTTT. It yields the protein CASSLDGGSNSPLHF.

The chain couples TRBV18 to TRBJ2-7; no clear D. The ends were cut back, 5 bases at V and 7 bases at J, with 18 bases in the middle. Germline-derived CDR1 and CDR2 are KGHSH and LQKENI. There are 14 residues in the CDR3. CDR3 protein: CASSGVTALREQYF. Here the CDR3 DNA reads TGTGCCAGCTCAGGGGTTACAGCCCTACGGGAGCAGTACTTC.

The chain has TRBV30 and TRBJ1-2, with 7 bases aligning to TRBD1. Trimming removed 2 bases from V and 8 bases from J; junction bases left unmatched: 5. The CDR3 runs to 12 residues. CDR1 is GTSNPN, CDR2 SVGIG, per germline (reference sequence). The CDR3 DNA is TGTGCCTGGAGTCACAGGGGTTTGGGCTACACCTTC. This encodes CAWSHRGLGYTF.